This T cell receptor (beta chain) came from a study of OX40 agonist ivuxolimab in advanced cancers. With respect to the entire study: Ivuxolimab, which targeted the costimulatory receptor OX40 (CD134), was an agonistic, fully human IgG2 monoclonal antibody. Intravenous ivuxolimab was administered to patients every 2 weeks at six dose levels: 0.01, 0.1, 0.3, 1.5, 3 and 10 mg/kg. Partial responses occurred in three dose-escalation patients: two with cutaneous melanoma and one with hepatocellular carcinoma. Of the approximately 50 patients in dose escalation, about 20 had hepatocellular carcinoma, some 15 had melanoma, 9 had renal cell carcinoma and 9 had head and neck cancer. The dose-escalation cohort was roughly 87% male with a mean age of approximately 59 years, ranging from about 20 to 85. The monotherapy dose-escalation portion (N ≈ 50 patients) of the phase I ivuxolimab trial is reported in the paper. Patients were allowed to have had prior anti-PD-1, anti-PD-L1 or anti-CTLA-4 therapy, and 40% of the dose-escalation patients had been treated with checkpoint inhibitors. Peripheral TCRbeta sequencing aimed to test whether ivuxolimab altered TCR sequence diversity and caused clonal T-cell expansion. What the work shows at the level of the full study, not this receptor alone: After ivuxolimab, more expanded clones were found on average in CD8+ T cells than in CD4+ T cells. At doses of 0.1 to 3.0 mg/kg, clonal expansion of both CD4+ and CD8+ blood T cells was observed from baseline to week 6. In the 0.1-3.0 mg/kg groups, partial responders were among the patients with the lowest normalized peripheral clonal expansion, particularly in CD8+ T cells. Low levels of normalized T-cell clonal expansion were also seen in some nonresponding patients. The antigen specificity of the peripheral T cells that underwent clonal expansion was not determined.

To sequence the TCRbeta CDR3 region, genomic DNA was isolated from the sorted cells. The immunoSEQ Assay was used to sequence the TCRbeta CDR3 regions. This is the immuneACCESS table as TCRdb keeps it, with only in-frame sequences that have V and J called. A part of the clones is gone; compared with another copy, unresolved V genes explain less than half, and the rest is unexplained. The sample has about 45,000 clones on record, around 88% of them singletons. Approximately 0.39% of the sample is in the top ten clones. Regarding this clone: Its recognized antigen is unknown. No much larger clone exists at a distance of one base, and base qualities are not known.

Relative to germline, V is missing 4 bases and J is missing 12 bases, with 12 bases of the junction outside any gene match. CDR1 and CDR2 are drawn from the germline V gene: SNHLY, FYNNEI. From the cysteine through the phenylalanine, the CDR3 covers 15 amino acids. Of all the DNA, just the CDR3 is kept, 45 bases in frame from base 1. The trial excluded patients who had a history of autoimmune disease or who were on systemic immunosuppression. In every dose cohort, peripheral blood was drawn for TCR sequencing at baseline, cycle 4 day 1, and cycle 7 day 1. Samples came from an open-label, multicenter, first-in-human phase I dose-escalation trial of ivuxolimab. The trial enrolled adults with locally advanced or metastatic head and neck squamous cell, hepatocellular, melanoma or renal cell carcinoma. Before TCR sequencing, CD4+ T cells and CD8+ T cells were sorted from peripheral blood as separate populations.

The receptor was derived from an adult with an advanced solid tumor such as melanoma, head and neck, liver or kidney cancer. The source material was CD4+ or CD8+ T cells sorted from blood, sampled in a trial of the OX40 agonist ivuxolimab. Recombination linked TRBV2 to TRBJ2-1; the central 10 bases match TRBD1. This receptor carries the CDR3 CASSGRDRGGNGQFF. The DNA reads TGTGCCAGCAGTGGCCGGGACAGGGGAGGCAACGGGCAGTTCTTC.